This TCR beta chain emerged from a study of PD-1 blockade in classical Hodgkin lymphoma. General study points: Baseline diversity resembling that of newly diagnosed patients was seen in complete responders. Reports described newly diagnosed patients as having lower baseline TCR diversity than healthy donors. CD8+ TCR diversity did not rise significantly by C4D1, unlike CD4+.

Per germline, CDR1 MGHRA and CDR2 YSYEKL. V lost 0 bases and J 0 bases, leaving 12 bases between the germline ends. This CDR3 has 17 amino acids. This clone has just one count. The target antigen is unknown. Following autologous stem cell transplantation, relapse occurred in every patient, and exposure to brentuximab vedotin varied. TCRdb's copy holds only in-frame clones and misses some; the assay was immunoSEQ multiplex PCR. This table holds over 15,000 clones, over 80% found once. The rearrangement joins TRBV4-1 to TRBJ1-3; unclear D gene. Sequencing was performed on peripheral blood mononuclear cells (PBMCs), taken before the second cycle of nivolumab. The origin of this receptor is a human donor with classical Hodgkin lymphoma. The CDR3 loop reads CASSQEVEARSGNTIYF. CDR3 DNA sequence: TGCGCCAGCAGCCAAGAGGTGGAGGCGCGCTCTGGAAACACCATATATTTT.